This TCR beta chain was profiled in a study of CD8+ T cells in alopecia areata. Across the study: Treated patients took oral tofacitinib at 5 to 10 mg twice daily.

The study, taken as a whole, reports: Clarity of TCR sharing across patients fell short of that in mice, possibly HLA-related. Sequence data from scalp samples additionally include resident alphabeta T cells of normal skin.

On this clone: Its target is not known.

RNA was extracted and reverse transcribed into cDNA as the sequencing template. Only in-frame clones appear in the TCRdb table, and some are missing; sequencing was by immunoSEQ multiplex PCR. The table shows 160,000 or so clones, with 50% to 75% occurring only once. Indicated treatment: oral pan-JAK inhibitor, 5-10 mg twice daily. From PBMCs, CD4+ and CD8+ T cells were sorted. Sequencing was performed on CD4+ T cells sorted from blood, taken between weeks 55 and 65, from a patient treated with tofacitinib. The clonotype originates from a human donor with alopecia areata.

The CDR3 coding sequence is TGCAGCGTTTGGACAGGGCATGGCTACACCTTC. Encoded protein: CSVWTGHGYTF. J is TRBJ1-2 and V is TRBV29-1; TRBD1 agrees at 8 bases. Germline V CDR1 and CDR2: SQVTM, ANQGSEA. The CDR3 is 11 amino acids. Germline trimming cut 5 bases from V and 6 bases from J; bases unmatched to any gene: 2. Based on the CDR3 plus reference TRBV29-1 and TRBJ1-2, the full variable domain is SAVISQKPSRDICQRGTSLTIQCQVDSQVTMMFWYRQQPGQSLTLIATANQGSEATYESGFVIDKFPISRPNLTFSTLTVSNMSPEDSSIYLCSVWTGHGYTFGSGTRLTVV.